Below, one TCR beta chain is given with its context. Its antigen has not been determined. Base quality data are lacking; no much larger clone is found one base away. The sample is drawn from a study of blood T cell repertoires in COVID-19 (dated by TCRdb to between 2020 and 2021). For the study in its entirety: Collaborator samples came from the United States, Italy and Spain and covered acute and convalescent phases of COVID-19. The samples were drawn from the first 160 participants of the ongoing ImmuneRACE study and from roughly 1,300 subjects provided by 6 global collaborators. Sample metadata almost always included a de-identified subject ID, COVID-19 status, age in years and sex. The repertoires were made available in a free public database intended to serve as a resource for research on the immune response to SARS-CoV-2. Deeply sampled blood TCRbeta repertoires from subjects exposed to, actively infected with, or recovered from COVID-19 were included in the dataset. The material from the prospective study consisted of cDNA or gDNA derived from T cells, B-cell-depleted T cells, or PBMCs. Where available, HLA class I and class II types were obtained from metadata supplied by the sample provider rather than from assay-based typing. The paper as a whole reports these results and caveats: How much clinical and demographic metadata was included differed by source and by participant, and the metadata was provided uncurated.

V lost 5 bases and J lost 4 bases; the stretch between them is 18 bases long. Its CDR3 holds 16 amino acids, cysteine through phenylalanine. The read is trimmed to its CDR3 DNA, 48 bases read in frame from base 1. From a lookup of the germline V gene, CDR1 and CDR2 are SGHNT and YENEEA. Collaborating institutions collected whole blood in K2EDTA tubes following their own protocols. For TCRbeta analysis, collaborator samples were shipped as frozen whole blood, as isolated PBMCs, or as DNA extracted from either sample type. TCRbeta CDR3 regions were amplified from genomic DNA using the immunoSEQ Assay, a bias-controlled multiplex PCR. Per the authors' processing: The number of nucleated cells in each sample was estimated by amplification of reference gene primers within the assay. Sequence reads were collapsed and filtered to measure the absolute abundance of every unique TCRbeta CDR3 rearrangement. For each sample, productive Simpson clonality was calculated as the square root of Simpson's diversity index across productive rearrangements. TCRdb mirrors the immuneACCESS table, restricted to in-frame sequences. Some clones are absent from its copies; in checked studies, under half trace to an unresolved V gene, and the reason for the others is unknown. That table is the source of V, J and clone size, and D and trimming were worked out from the DNA. The sample table contains roughly 110,000 clones; only one count was recorded for 85% to 90% of them. The ten largest account for around 4.5% of the sample.

The sequenced sample was peripheral blood. Recombination connected TRBV11-3 to TRBJ1-3; there is no confident call for the D gene. The receptor was isolated from a woman between 45 and 65 years old with acute or convalescent COVID-19. CDR3 protein: CASSLDGKTEGNTIYF. The DNA reads as follows: TGTGCCAGCAGCCTTGACGGAAAAACAGAAGGAAACACCATATATTTT.